This TCR beta chain was captured in a study of blood T cell repertoires in COVID-19. About the research overall: COVID-19 samples from acute and convalescent phases originated in the United States, Italy and Spain. PBMCs, B-cell-depleted T cells, or T cells were the source of the cDNA or gDNA that made up the material.

Original data processing: Researchers report that nucleated cell counts were estimated from reference gene primer amplification. TCRdb's copy holds only in-frame clones and misses some; the assay was immunoSEQ multiplex PCR. That table is the source of V, J and clone size, and D and trimming were worked out from the DNA. Of about 56,000 clones in the sample, 70% to 90% are singletons; the top ten hold around 20%. The V gene's germline CDR1 is GTSNPN and CDR2 SVGIG (reference sequence). J was trimmed by 9 bases and V by 0 bases; bases with no gene match: 7. This CDR3 region has 15 residues. V usage is TRBV30 and J usage is TRBJ1-6; TRBD1 matches at 8 bases. This TCR was sampled from a human donor in a cohort sampled during active COVID-19. The sequencing input was peripheral blood. CDR3 coding DNA: TGTGCCTGGAGTGTCAAGACAGGGGTTTCTTCACCCCTCCACTTT. It encodes CAWSVKTGVSSPLHF.